A single sample gave rise to the 14 T cell receptor beta chains below, sequenced in a study of blood T cell repertoires in COVID-19. Using immunoSEQ multiplex PCR, the repertoire was profiled, and TCRdb retains in-frame clones only, with some absent. The sample lists 140,000 or so clones; 75% to 90% were seen once. Material: peripheral blood. These receptors were taken from a man aged 50-60 years who had recovered from COVID-19.

In DNA, the CDR3 is TGTGCCAGCAGTGAAATCCCAGGACTCTACACAGATACGCAGTATTTT. This translates into CASSEIPGLYTDTQYF. The chain recombines TRBV6-1 with TRBJ2-3, with a possible D match to TRBD2 (5 bases). The CDR3 spans 16 residues. V was shortened by 2 bases and J by 2 bases, with 14 bases between the two germline ends. The germline V gene encodes CDR1 MNHNS and CDR2 SASEGT.

The CDR3 sequence is CASSPRVSSYNEQFF. For the CDR3, the DNA is TGTGCCAGCAGCCCCAGGGTGAGCTCCTACAATGAGCAGTTCTTC. The chain recombines TRBV7-2 with TRBJ2-1, with D perhaps TRBD1 (5 bases). Germline CDR1 SGHTA, CDR2 FQGNSA. Trimming left V 5 bases short and J 0 bases short, with 11 bases between. This CDR3 is 15 amino acids long.

V gene TRBV27 combines with J gene TRBJ1-2; 12 bases are a match to TRBD1. Germline V gene sequence: CDR1 MNHEY, CDR2 SMNVEV (reference sequence). The ends lost 5 bases at V and 6 bases at J; junction bases unmatched: 10. The CDR3 covers 16 residues. The DNA for the CDR3 is TGTGCCAGCAGTCTACAGGGACAGGGGGCACGGAATGGCTACACCTTC. Translation gives CASSLQGQGARNGYTF.

The CDR3 DNA reads TGTGCCAGCAGCTTGTCCGTAGCTAATTCACCCCTCCACTTT. Translation: CASSLSVANSPLHF. The chain joins TRBV5-6 to TRBJ1-6, with no clear D. The CDR3 is 14 residues long. V lost 1 base to trimming and J lost 6 bases, with 8 bases between them. Per the germline V gene, CDR1 is SGHDT and CDR2 is YYEEEE.

This clone occurred a few times. This chain links TRBV6-2 or TRBV6-3 with TRBJ1-2; TRBD1 might be the D (6 bases). The CDR3 covers 12 residues. Deletions cut 6 bases from V and 6 bases from J, with 11 bases between. Germline CDR1 MNHEY, CDR2 SVGEGT. As DNA, the CDR3 is TGTGCCAGCAGCCTCAGGGGCAATGGCTACACCTTC. Translating gives CASSLRGNGYTF.

The J gene is TRBJ1-5, the V gene TRBV12-3 or TRBV12-4; no clear D. V was clipped by 2 bases and J by 11 bases, with 10 bases between them. CDR3 length equals 12 residues. The DNA for the CDR3 is TGTGCCAGCAGTTTATTGGCCGCAGCCCAGCATTTT. Translation: CASSLLAAAQHF.

This chain joins TRBV7-2 and TRBJ2-1; TRBD1 might be the D (6 bases). The CDR3 extends over 15 amino acids. Between the trimmed V and J ends, which lost 5 bases and 11 bases, there was a span of 22 bases. CDR1 is SGHTA and CDR2 is FQGNSA in the germline V gene. The CDR3 loop is CASSTTGLGVRQQFF. In DNA form, the CDR3 reads TGTGCCAGCAGCACGACAGGTCTGGGGGTGAGGCAGCAGTTCTTC.

This clone was seen once. The rearrangement uses TRBV7-6 and TRBJ1-3, with TRBD1 identical over 7 bases. The germline V gene has CDR1 SGHVS and CDR2 FNYEAQ. Germline trimming cut 5 bases from V and 3 bases from J; bases unmatched to any gene: 7. CDR3 length: 15 residues. Here the CDR3 reads CASSQDRVGGNTIYF. Written as DNA, the CDR3 is TGTGCCAGCAGCCAAGACAGGGTCGGTGGAAACACCATATATTTT.

The V gene is TRBV3-1 (or the pseudogene TRBV3-2), the J gene TRBJ2-2, with D perhaps TRBD2 (6 bases). Germline V gives CDR1 LGHDT, CDR2 YNNKEL (reference sequence). This CDR3 is built from 13 residues. The V end was cut by 4 bases, the J end by 4 bases, with 7 bases between. In DNA, the CDR3 is TGTGCCAGCAGCCTCGGGAGCACCGGGGAGCTGTTTTTT. It translates to CASSLGSTGELFF.

CDR3 nucleotides: TGTGCCTGGAGTGTAGGGCCTAGCGCAGATACGCAGTATTTT. This gives the protein CAWSVGPSADTQYF. The rearrangement joins TRBV30 to TRBJ2-3; weak D call: TRBD2 (6 bases). The germline V and J ends were trimmed by 0 bases and 4 bases, with 11 bases remaining between them. This CDR3 spans 14 amino acids. From germline, CDR1 is GTSNPN and CDR2 SVGIG (reference sequence).

This chain links TRBV18 with TRBJ1-2, with a tentative D call TRBD1 (5 bases). The CDR3 contains 15 residues. Trimming cost V 3 bases and J 4 bases, with 15 bases left between them. CDR1 and CDR2 (germline): KGHSH, LQKENI. This chain's CDR3 is CASSPAGPQGYGYTF. CDR3 sequence (DNA): TGTGCCAGCTCACCGGCAGGACCCCAGGGCTATGGCTACACCTTC.

V and J are TRBV29-1 and TRBJ1-2; TRBD1 might be the D (5 bases). This CDR3 contains 13 residues. V was cut by 3 bases and J by 4 bases, with 12 bases left in between. Germline CDR1 SQVTM, CDR2 ANQGSEA. CDR3 coding DNA: TGCAGCGTTGAGCCAGGGAACGGCTATGGCTACACCTTC. Encoded protein: CSVEPGNGYGYTF.

The chain has TRBV7-9 and TRBJ1-2; no definite D call. Trimming cost V 5 bases and J 8 bases, with 12 bases left between them. The CDR3 runs 12 residues. In germline, CDR1 is SEHNR, CDR2 FQNEAQ (reference sequence). The DNA for the CDR3 is TGTGCCAGCAGCCAAACCCCCGGGGGCTACACCTTC. Translation: CASSQTPGGYTF.

The genes are TRBV7-2 and TRBJ2-3; 9 bases match TRBD2. Germline V gene data show CDR1 as SGHTA and CDR2 as FQGNSA. The CDR3 runs 16 residues. Germline trimming cut 3 bases from V and 2 bases from J; bases unmatched to any gene: 6. The chain's CDR3 is CASSLGLADFTDTQYF. CDR3 DNA: TGTGCCAGCAGCTTGGGACTAGCAGACTTCACAGATACGCAGTATTTT.